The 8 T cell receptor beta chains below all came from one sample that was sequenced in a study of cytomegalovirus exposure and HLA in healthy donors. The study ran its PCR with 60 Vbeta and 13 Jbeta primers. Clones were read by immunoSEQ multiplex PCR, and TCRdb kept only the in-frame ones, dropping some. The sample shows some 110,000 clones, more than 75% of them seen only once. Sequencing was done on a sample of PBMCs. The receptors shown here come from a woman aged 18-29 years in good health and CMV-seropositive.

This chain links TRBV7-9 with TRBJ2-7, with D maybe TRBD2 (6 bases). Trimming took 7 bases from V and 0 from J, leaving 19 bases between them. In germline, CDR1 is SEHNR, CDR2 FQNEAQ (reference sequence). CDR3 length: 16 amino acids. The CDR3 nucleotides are TGTGCCAGCACCCCTCTGGGCGGGGAAGGCTCCTACGAGCAGTACTTC. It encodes CASTPLGGEGSYEQYF.

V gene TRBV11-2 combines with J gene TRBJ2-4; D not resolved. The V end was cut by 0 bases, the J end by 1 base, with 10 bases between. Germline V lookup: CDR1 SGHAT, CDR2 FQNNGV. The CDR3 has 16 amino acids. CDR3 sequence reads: CASSLDSSLAKNIQYF. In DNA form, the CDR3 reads TGTGCCAGCAGCTTAGATTCTAGTCTGGCCAAAAACATTCAGTACTTC.

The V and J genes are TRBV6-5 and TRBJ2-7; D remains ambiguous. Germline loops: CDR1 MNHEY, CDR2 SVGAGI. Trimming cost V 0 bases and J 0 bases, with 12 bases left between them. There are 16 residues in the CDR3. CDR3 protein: CASSYSTLRSSYEQYF. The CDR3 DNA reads TGTGCCAGCAGTTACTCGACGCTGAGGAGCTCCTACGAGCAGTACTTC.

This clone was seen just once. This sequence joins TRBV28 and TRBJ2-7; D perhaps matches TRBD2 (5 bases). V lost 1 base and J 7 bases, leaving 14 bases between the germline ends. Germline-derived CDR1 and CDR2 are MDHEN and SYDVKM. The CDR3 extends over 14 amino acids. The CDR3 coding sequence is TGTGCCAGCAGTTTATTTGTGGGCTCGGGGGAGCAGTACTTC. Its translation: CASSLFVGSGEQYF. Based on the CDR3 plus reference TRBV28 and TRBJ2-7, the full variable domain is DVKVTQSSRYLVKRTGEKVFLECVQDMDHENMFWYRQDPGLGLRLIYFSYDVKMKEKGDIPEGYSVSREKKERFSLILESASTNQTSMYLCASSLFVGSGEQYFGPGTRLTVT.

The CDR3 protein is CAINPAGLAGGGEQFF. The CDR3 nucleotides read TGTGCCATCAATCCCGCGGGACTAGCGGGAGGGGGTGAGCAGTTCTTC. This chain links TRBV10-3 with TRBJ2-1; TRBD2 matches at 16 bases. The CDR3 is 16 residues long. CDR1 and CDR2 (germline): ENHRY, SYGVKD. Trimming took 7 bases from V and 9 from J; bases not matched to a gene: 9.

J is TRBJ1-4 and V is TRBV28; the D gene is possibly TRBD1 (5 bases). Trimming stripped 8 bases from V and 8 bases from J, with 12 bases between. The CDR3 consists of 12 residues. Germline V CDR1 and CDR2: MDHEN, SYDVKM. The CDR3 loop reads CASGSGVEKLFF. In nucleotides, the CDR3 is TGTGCCAGCGGCTCGGGGGTGGAAAAACTGTTTTTT.

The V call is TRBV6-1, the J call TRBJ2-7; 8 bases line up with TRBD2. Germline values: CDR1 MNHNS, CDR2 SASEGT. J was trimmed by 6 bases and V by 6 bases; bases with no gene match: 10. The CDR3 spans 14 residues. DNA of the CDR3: TGTGCCAGCAGCCAACTAGCGGATGCATCCGAGCAGTACTTC. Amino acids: CASSQLADASEQYF.

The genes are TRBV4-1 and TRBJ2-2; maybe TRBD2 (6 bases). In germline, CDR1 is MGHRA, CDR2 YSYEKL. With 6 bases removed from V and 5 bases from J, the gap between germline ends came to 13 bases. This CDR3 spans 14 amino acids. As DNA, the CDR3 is TGCGCCAGCAGTCTAGCGATAAAGACCGGGGAGCTGTTTTTT. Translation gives CASSLAIKTGELFF.